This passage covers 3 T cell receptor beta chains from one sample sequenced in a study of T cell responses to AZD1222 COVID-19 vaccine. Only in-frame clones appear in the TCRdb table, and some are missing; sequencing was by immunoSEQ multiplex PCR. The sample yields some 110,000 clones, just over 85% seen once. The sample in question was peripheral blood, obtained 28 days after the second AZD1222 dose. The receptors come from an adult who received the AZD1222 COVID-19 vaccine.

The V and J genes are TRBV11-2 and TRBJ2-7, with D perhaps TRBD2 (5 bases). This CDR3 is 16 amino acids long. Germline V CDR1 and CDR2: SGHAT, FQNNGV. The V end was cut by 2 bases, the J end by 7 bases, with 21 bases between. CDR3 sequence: CASSLRLRVSPGEQYF. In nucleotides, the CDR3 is TGTGCCAGCAGCTTAAGGTTAAGGGTTTCCCCGGGGGAGCAGTACTTC.

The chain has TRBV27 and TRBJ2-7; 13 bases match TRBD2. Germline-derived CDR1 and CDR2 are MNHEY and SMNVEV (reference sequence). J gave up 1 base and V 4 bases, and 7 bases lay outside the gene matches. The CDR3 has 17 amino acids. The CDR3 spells CASSSRTSGSESYEQYF. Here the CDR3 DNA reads TGTGCCAGCAGTTCGAGGACTAGCGGGAGCGAGTCCTACGAGCAGTACTTC.

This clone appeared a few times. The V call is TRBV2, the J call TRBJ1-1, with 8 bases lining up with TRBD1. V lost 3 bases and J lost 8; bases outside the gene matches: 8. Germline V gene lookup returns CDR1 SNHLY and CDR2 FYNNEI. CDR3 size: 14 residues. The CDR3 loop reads CASSEPGQGWEAFF. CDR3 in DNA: TGTGCCAGCAGTGAGCCCGGACAGGGCTGGGAAGCTTTCTTT.